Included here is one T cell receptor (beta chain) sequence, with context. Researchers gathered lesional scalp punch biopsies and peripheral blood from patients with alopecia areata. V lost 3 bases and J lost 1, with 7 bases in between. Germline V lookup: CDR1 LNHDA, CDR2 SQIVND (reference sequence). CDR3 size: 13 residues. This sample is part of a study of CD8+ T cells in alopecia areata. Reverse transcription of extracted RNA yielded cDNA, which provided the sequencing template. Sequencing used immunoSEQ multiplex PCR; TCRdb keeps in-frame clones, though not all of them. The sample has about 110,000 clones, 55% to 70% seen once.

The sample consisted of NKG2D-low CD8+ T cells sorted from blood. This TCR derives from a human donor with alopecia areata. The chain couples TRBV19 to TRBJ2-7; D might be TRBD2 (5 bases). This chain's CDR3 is CASSMSGSYEQYF. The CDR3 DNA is TGTGCCAGTAGTATGAGCGGATCCTACGAGCAGTACTTC.